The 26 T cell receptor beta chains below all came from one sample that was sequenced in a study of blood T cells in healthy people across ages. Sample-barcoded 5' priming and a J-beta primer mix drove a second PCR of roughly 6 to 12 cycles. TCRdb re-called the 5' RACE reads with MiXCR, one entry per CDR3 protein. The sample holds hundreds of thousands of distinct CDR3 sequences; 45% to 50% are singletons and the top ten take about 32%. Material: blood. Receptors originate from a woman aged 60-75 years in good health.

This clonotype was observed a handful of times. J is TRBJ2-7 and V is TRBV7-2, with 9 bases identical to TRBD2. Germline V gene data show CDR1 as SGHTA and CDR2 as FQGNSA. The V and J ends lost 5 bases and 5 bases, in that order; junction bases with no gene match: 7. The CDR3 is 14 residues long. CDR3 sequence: CASSPGTSSDEQYF. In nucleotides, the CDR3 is TGTGCCAGCAGCCCCGGGACTAGCAGCGACGAGCAGTACTTC.

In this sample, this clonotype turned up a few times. This CDR3 reads CATSEVGGDEQYF. As DNA, the CDR3 is TGTGCCACCAGTGAAGTGGGGGGAGACGAGCAGTACTTC. The genes are TRBV24-1 and TRBJ2-7, with a weak D call TRBD2 (6 bases). The CDR3 runs to 13 residues. The ends were cut back, 4 bases at V and 5 bases at J, with 11 bases in the middle. The V gene's germline CDR1 is KGHDR and CDR2 SFDVKD.

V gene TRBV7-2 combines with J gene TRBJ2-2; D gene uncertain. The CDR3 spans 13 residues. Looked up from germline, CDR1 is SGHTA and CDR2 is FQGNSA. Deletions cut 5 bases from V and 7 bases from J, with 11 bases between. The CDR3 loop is CASSPQMGGELFF. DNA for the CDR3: TGTGCCAGCAGCCCTCAAATGGGCGGGGAGCTGTTTTTT.

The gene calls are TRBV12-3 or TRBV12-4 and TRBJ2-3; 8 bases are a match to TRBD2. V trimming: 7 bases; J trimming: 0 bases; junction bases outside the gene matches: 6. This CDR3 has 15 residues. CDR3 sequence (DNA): TGTGCCAGCACTCTTAGCGGGGCTAGCACAGATACGCAGTATTTT. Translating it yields CASTLSGASTDTQYF.

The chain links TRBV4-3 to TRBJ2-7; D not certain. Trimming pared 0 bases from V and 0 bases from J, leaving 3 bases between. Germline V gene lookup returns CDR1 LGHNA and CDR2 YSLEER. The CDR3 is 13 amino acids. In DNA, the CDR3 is TGCGCCAGCAGCCAAGAGTACTCCTACGAGCAGTACTTC. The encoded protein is CASSQEYSYEQYF.

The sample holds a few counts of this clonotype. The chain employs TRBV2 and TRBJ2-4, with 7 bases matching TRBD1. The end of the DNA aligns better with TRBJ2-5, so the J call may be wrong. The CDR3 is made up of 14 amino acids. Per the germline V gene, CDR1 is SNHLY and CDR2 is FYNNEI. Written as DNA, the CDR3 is TGTGCCAGCACTCAGGGGGACCCTAGGCAGACCCAGTACTTC. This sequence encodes CASTQGDPRQTQYF.

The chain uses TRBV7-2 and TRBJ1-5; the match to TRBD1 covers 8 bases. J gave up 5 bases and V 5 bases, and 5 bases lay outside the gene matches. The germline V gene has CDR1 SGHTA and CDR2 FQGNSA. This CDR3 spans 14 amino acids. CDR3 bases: TGTGCCAGCAGCCGGACAGGGTTAGATCAGCCCCAGCATTTT. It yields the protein CASSRTGLDQPQHF.

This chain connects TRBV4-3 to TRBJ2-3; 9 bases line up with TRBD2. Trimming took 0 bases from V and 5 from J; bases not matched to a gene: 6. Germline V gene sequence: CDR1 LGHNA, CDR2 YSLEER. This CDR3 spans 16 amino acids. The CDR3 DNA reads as TGCGCCAGCAGCCAAGATCGAGTAGCGGGAGTAGATACGCAGTATTTT. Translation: CASSQDRVAGVDTQYF.

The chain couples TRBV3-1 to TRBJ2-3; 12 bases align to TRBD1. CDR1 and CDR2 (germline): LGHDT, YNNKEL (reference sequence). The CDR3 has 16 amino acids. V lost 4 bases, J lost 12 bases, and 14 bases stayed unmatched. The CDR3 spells CASSLTGTGGRAFQYF. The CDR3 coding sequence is TGTGCCAGCAGCCTGACCGGGACAGGGGGCCGGGCGTTTCAGTATTTT.

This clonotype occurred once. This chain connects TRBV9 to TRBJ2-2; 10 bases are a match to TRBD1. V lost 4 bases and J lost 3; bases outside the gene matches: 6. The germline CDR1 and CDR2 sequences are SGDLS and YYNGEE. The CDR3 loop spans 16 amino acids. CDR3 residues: CASSPQTGGYTGELFF. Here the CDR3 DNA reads TGTGCCAGCAGCCCTCAGACAGGGGGCTACACCGGGGAGCTGTTTTTT.

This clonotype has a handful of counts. CDR3 DNA: TGTGCCATCAGCCCGACTAGCCTGGATGAGCAGTTCTTC. It encodes CAISPTSLDEQFF. The chain carries TRBV10-3 and TRBJ2-1, with 7 positions matching TRBD2. Looked up from germline, CDR1 is ENHRY and CDR2 is SYGVKD. J lost 8 bases, V lost 6 bases, and 7 bases had no gene match. This CDR3 spans 13 amino acids.

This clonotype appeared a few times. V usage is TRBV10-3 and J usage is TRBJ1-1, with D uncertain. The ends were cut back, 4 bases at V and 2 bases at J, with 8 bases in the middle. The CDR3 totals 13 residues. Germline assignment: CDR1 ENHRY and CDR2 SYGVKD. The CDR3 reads CAISVQSNTEAFF. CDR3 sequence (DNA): TGTGCCATCAGTGTGCAGTCCAACACTGAAGCTTTCTTT.

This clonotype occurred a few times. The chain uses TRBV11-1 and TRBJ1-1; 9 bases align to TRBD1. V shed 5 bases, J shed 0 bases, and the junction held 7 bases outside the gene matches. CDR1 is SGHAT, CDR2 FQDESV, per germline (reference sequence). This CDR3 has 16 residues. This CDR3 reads CASSLQGAGMNTEAFF. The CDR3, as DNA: TGTGCCAGCAGCCTACAGGGGGCAGGGATGAACACTGAAGCTTTCTTT. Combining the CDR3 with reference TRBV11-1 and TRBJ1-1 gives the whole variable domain EAEVAQSPRYKITEKSQAVAFWCDPISGHATLYWYRQILGQGPELLVQFQDESVVDDSQLPKDRFSAERLKGVDSTLKIQPAELGDSAMYLCASSLQGAGMNTEAFFGQGTRLTVV.

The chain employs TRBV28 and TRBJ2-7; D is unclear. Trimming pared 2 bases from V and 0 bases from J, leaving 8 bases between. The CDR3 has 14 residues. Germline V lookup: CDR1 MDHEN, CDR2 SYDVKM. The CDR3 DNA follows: TGTGCCAGCAGTTTAATGACGGTCTCCTACGAGCAGTACTTC. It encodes CASSLMTVSYEQYF.

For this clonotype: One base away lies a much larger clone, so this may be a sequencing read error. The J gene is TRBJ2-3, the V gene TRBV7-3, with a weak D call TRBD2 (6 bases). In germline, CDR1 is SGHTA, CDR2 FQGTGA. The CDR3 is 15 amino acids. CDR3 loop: CTSSYGSPSTDTQYF. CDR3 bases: TGTACCAGCAGCTACGGGAGTCCCAGCACAGATACGCAGTATTTT.

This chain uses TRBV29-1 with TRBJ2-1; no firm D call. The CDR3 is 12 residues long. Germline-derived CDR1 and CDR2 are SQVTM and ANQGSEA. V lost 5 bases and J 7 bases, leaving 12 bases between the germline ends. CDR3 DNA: TGCAGCGTTATAAGAGGCTTTAATGAGCAGTTCTTC. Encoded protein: CSVIRGFNEQFF.

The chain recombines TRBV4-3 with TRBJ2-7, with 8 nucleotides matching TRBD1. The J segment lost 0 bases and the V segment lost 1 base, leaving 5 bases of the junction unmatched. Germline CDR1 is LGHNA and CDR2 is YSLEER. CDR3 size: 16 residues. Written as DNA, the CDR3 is TGCGCCAGCAGCCAAGGGACAGGGCCCCTCTCCTACGAGCAGTACTTC. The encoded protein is CASSQGTGPLSYEQYF.

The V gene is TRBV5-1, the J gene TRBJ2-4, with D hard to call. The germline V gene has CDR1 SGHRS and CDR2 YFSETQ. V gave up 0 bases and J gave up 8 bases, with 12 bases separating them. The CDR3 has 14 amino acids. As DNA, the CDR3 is TGCGCCAGCAGCTTGGCTTACCTCACGGACATTCAGTACTTC. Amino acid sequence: CASSLAYLTDIQYF.

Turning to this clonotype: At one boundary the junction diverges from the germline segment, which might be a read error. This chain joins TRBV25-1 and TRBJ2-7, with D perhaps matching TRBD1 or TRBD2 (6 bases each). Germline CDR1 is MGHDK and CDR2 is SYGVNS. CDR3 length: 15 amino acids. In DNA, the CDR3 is TGTACCAGCAGTGATCCGGGGGCGTTAGCCTACGAGCAGTACTTC. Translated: CTSSDPGALAYEQYF.

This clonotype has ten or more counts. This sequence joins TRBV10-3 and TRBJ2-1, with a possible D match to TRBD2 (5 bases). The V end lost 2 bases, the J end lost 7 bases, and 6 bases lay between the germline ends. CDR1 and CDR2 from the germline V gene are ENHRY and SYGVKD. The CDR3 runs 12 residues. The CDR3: CAISERENEQFF. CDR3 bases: TGTGCCATCAGTGAGAGGGAGAATGAGCAGTTCTTC.

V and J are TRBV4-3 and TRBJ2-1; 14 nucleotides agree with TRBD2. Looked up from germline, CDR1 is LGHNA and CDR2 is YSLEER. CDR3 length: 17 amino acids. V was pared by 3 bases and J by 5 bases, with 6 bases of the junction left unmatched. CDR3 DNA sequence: TGCGCCAGCAGCCATCGACTAGCGGGAGGGCTTAACAATGAGCAGTTCTTC. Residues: CASSHRLAGGLNNEQFF.

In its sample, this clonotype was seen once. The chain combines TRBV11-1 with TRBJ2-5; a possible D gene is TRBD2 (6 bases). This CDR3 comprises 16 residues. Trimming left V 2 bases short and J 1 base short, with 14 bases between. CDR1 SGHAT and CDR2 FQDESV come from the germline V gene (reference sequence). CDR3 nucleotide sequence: TGTGCCAGCAGCTTATTCTCCGGGAGACCCCAAGAGACCCAGTACTTC. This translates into CASSLFSGRPQETQYF.

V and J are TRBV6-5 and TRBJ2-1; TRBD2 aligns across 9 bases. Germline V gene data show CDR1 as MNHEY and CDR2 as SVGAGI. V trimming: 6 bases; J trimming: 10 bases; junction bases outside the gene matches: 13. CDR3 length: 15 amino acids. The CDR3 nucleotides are TGTGCCAGCAGCCGCCGACTAGCGGTAACCTACGAGCAGTTCTTC. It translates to CASSRRLAVTYEQFF.

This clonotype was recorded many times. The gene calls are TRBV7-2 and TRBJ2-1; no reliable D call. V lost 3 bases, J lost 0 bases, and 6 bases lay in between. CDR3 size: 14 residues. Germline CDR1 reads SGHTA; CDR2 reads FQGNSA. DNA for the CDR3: TGTGCCAGCAGCTTGAGAGGCTCCTACAATGAGCAGTTCTTC. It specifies CASSLRGSYNEQFF.

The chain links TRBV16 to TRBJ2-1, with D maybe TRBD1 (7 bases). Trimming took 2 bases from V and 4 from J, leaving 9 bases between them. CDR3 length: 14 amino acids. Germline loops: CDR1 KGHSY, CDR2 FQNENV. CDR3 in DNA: TGTGCCAGCAGCCAACAGGGGGGTTACAATGAGCAGTTCTTC. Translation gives CASSQQGGYNEQFF.

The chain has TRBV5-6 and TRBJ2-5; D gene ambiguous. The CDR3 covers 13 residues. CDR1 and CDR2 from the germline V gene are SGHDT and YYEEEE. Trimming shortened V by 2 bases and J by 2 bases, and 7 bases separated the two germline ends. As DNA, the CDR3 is TGTGCCAGCAGCTTCCAGCCACAAGAGACCCAGTACTTC. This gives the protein CASSFQPQETQYF.